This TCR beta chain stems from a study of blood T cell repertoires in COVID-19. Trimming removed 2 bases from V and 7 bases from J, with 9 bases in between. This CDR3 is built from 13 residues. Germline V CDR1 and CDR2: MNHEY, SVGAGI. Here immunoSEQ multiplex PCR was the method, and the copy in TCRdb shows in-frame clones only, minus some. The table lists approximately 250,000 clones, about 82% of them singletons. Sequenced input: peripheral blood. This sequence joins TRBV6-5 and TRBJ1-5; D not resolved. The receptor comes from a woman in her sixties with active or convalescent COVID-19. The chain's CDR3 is CASSYDEAQPQHF. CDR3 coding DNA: TGTGCCAGCAGTTACGATGAGGCACAGCCCCAGCATTTT.